The source of this TCR beta chain is a study of T cells after posttransplantation cyclophosphamide. General study findings and limits: Later post-transplant blood repertoires were often dominated by donor CD8+ memory clones. Skin or GI-infiltrating T cells shared few TRB sequences with blood. After PTCy, TRB diversity resembled that of CNI/methotrexate controls.

Comment on this clone: Antigen specificity is unknown.

This CDR3 has 14 residues. Germline CDR1 is ENHRY and CDR2 is SYGVKD. The J segment lost 1 base and the V segment lost 6 bases, leaving 4 bases of the junction unmatched. The naive gate required viable CD3+CD4+ or CD3+CD8+ cells with CCR7+CD45RA+CD45RO-CD95-CD27+CD28+ phenotype. Peripheral blood was collected from the related graft donor on the marrow donation day. Assay: immunoSEQ multiplex PCR; the TCRdb copy retains only in-frame clones and omits some. The repertoire consists of roughly 20,000 clones, with almost 99% occurring once and the leading ten covering 0.15% to 0.2%. The sequence was obtained from a man aged 40-55 years in good health, CMV-negative, and a related stem cell transplant donor. V is TRBV10-3 and J is TRBJ2-3, with TRBD2 identical over 7 bases. The sample taken for sequencing was naive CD4+ T cells sorted from PBMCs. The chain's CDR3 is CAIRTSGGTDTQYF. CDR3 DNA sequence: TGTGCCATCAGGACCAGCGGGGGCACAGATACGCAGTATTTT.